A selection of T cell receptor beta chains follows, all from one sample in a study of T cells in Graves' hyperthyroidism and ophthalmopathy. MiXCR was run by TCRdb on the multiplex PCR reads, yielding one entry per CDR3 protein. The sample carries hundreds of thousands of distinct CDR3 sequences, roughly 18% recorded once. The sample was blood. These receptors all come from a woman between 18 and 29 years old with Graves' ophthalmopathy. Both conserved end residues are part of each CDR3. The D gene is left open where the match is weak.

cdr3_length: 14
v_call: TRBV19
j_call: TRBJ1-2
d_call: NA
cdr3_aa: CAGSRRTDNYGYTF

cdr3_length: 14
v_call: TRBV3-1
j_call: TRBJ2-7
d_call: TRBD1
cdr3_aa: CASSLRDRTYEQYF

cdr3_length: 14
v_call: TRBV19
j_call: TRBJ1-1
d_call: NA
cdr3_aa: CASSIPGERGEAFF

cdr3_length: 14
v_call: TRBV20-1
j_call: TRBJ2-1
d_call: TRBD2
cdr3_aa: CSASLAGGYNEQFF

cdr3_length: 14
v_call: TRBV30
j_call: TRBJ2-1
d_call: TRBD1
cdr3_aa: CAWSMDRAHNEQFF

cdr3_length: 18
v_call: TRBV28
j_call: TRBJ2-3
d_call: TRBD2
cdr3_aa: CASSLRGLAGGFTDTQYF

cdr3_length: 12
v_call: TRBV20-1
j_call: TRBJ2-5
d_call: TRBD2
cdr3_aa: CSARGLAGSKYF

cdr3_length: 15
v_call: TRBV7-2
j_call: TRBJ2-1
d_call: NA
cdr3_aa: CASSFIKDFYNEQFF

cdr3_length: 15
v_call: TRBV5-1
j_call: TRBJ1-1
d_call: NA
cdr3_aa: CASSPLQASGTEAFF

cdr3_length: 18
v_call: TRBV30
j_call: TRBJ2-4
d_call: TRBD1
cdr3_aa: CAWSVLTVKTGPKNIQYF

cdr3_length: 16
v_call: TRBV15
j_call: TRBJ2-3
d_call: NA
cdr3_aa: CATSRRASRGTDTQYF

cdr3_length: 14
v_call: TRBV3-1
j_call: TRBJ1-1
d_call: NA
cdr3_aa: CASHPGPHRTEAFF

cdr3_length: 14
v_call: TRBV19
j_call: TRBJ2-5
d_call: TRBD1
cdr3_aa: CASSSWTGKETQYF

cdr3_length: 17
v_call: TRBV15
j_call: TRBJ1-3
d_call: TRBD1
cdr3_aa: CATSRLVPGTVGNTIYF

cdr3_length: 13
v_call: TRBV6-1
j_call: TRBJ1-1
d_call: TRBD1
cdr3_aa: CASILDRGAEAFF

cdr3_length: 14
v_call: TRBV24-1
j_call: TRBJ2-6
d_call: NA
cdr3_aa: CATSEGTGANVLTF

cdr3_length: 15
v_call: TRBV13
j_call: TRBJ2-1
d_call: NA
cdr3_aa: CASSPDFPLGNEQFF

cdr3_length: 15
v_call: TRBV6-2/TRBV6-3
j_call: TRBJ1-6
d_call: TRBD1
cdr3_aa: CASSPTGGNNSPLHF

cdr3_length: 13
v_call: TRBV28
j_call: TRBJ1-5
d_call: NA
cdr3_aa: CASRKPPNQPQHF

cdr3_length: 12
v_call: TRBV28
j_call: TRBJ1-2
d_call: NA
cdr3_aa: CASKDLSIGYTF

cdr3_length: 15
v_call: TRBV20-1
j_call: TRBJ2-1
d_call: NA
cdr3_aa: CSARDQDGGLNEQFF

cdr3_length: 12
v_call: TRBV4-1
j_call: TRBJ2-1
d_call: NA
cdr3_aa: CASSQGLDEQFF

cdr3_length: 13
v_call: TRBV6-5
j_call: TRBJ2-7
d_call: NA
cdr3_aa: CASSYGPLQEQYF

cdr3_length: 16
v_call: TRBV6-6
j_call: TRBJ2-3
d_call: TRBD2
cdr3_aa: CASSYPSGGATDTQYF

cdr3_length: 15
v_call: TRBV7-2
j_call: TRBJ1-2
d_call: NA
cdr3_aa: CASSLEGRIIYGYTF

cdr3_length: 12
v_call: TRBV20-1
j_call: TRBJ1-4
d_call: NA
cdr3_aa: CRGGSNNEKLFF

cdr3_length: 14
v_call: TRBV12-3/TRBV12-4
j_call: TRBJ1-1
d_call: NA
cdr3_aa: CASSFGGVDTEAFF

cdr3_length: 18
v_call: TRBV3-1
j_call: TRBJ1-2
d_call: TRBD1
cdr3_aa: CASSQELRDSLLGYGYTF

cdr3_length: 12
v_call: TRBV6-2/TRBV6-3
j_call: TRBJ1-1
d_call: NA
cdr3_aa: CASSRWNTEAFF

cdr3_length: 13
v_call: TRBV12-3/TRBV12-4
j_call: TRBJ2-5
d_call: NA
cdr3_aa: CASSPWDKETQYF

cdr3_length: 12
v_call: TRBV20-1
j_call: TRBJ2-7
d_call: NA
cdr3_aa: CSARGSSYEQYF

cdr3_length: 19
v_call: TRBV3-2
j_call: TRBJ2-4
d_call: NA
cdr3_aa: CASSLRGVAGDGAKNIQYF

cdr3_length: 12
v_call: TRBV28
j_call: TRBJ1-4
d_call: NA
cdr3_aa: CASSLSREKLFF

cdr3_length: 15
v_call: TRBV5-5
j_call: TRBJ1-6
d_call: NA
cdr3_aa: CASSSTGAYNSPLHF

cdr3_length: 16
v_call: TRBV7-9
j_call: TRBJ2-3
d_call: TRBD2
cdr3_aa: CASSSIAGTSTDTQYF

cdr3_length: 15
v_call: TRBV4-1
j_call: TRBJ2-6
d_call: TRBD1
cdr3_aa: CASSQGTGGANVLTF

cdr3_length: 14
v_call: TRBV27
j_call: TRBJ2-1
d_call: NA
cdr3_aa: CASSSGYSRGEQFF

cdr3_length: 16
v_call: TRBV20-1
j_call: TRBJ1-5
d_call: NA
cdr3_aa: CSAIRPGQLSNQPQHF

cdr3_length: 14
v_call: TRBV11-2
j_call: TRBJ2-2
d_call: NA
cdr3_aa: CASLTGVTTGELFF

cdr3_length: 12
v_call: TRBV20-1
j_call: TRBJ2-2
d_call: NA
cdr3_aa: CSARTRLGELFF

cdr3_length: 15
v_call: TRBV7-2
j_call: TRBJ1-4
d_call: NA
cdr3_aa: CASSLGWRANEKLFF

cdr3_length: 11
v_call: TRBV20-1
j_call: TRBJ1-5
d_call: NA
cdr3_aa: CSAINSQPQHF

cdr3_length: 12
v_call: TRBV19
j_call: TRBJ2-7
d_call: NA
cdr3_aa: CASSIRGNEQYF

cdr3_length: 23
v_call: TRBV19
j_call: TRBJ2-1
d_call: TRBD2
cdr3_aa: CASSIAPLGAGVRPNSSYNEQFF

cdr3_length: 16
v_call: TRBV6-2/TRBV6-3
j_call: TRBJ2-3
d_call: NA
cdr3_aa: CASSYARDVHTDTQYF

cdr3_length: 12
v_call: TRBV6-1
j_call: TRBJ2-1
d_call: TRBD1
cdr3_aa: CASGTGLYEQFF

cdr3_length: 15
v_call: TRBV7-2
j_call: TRBJ2-1
d_call: TRBD2
cdr3_aa: CASSATSGGANEQFF

cdr3_length: 12
v_call: TRBV6-1
j_call: TRBJ2-7
d_call: NA
cdr3_aa: CASSEAGDEQYF

cdr3_length: 12
v_call: TRBV4-2
j_call: TRBJ2-1
d_call: NA
cdr3_aa: CASSQEWGILFF

cdr3_length: 17
v_call: TRBV12-3/TRBV12-4
j_call: TRBJ1-6
d_call: NA
cdr3_aa: CASTANRVHPQNSPLHF

cdr3_length: 16
v_call: TRBV9
j_call: TRBJ1-1
d_call: TRBD1
cdr3_aa: CASSVGRGTGATEAFF

cdr3_length: 14
v_call: TRBV7-2
j_call: TRBJ2-1
d_call: TRBD2
cdr3_aa: CASSSGTSFHEQFF